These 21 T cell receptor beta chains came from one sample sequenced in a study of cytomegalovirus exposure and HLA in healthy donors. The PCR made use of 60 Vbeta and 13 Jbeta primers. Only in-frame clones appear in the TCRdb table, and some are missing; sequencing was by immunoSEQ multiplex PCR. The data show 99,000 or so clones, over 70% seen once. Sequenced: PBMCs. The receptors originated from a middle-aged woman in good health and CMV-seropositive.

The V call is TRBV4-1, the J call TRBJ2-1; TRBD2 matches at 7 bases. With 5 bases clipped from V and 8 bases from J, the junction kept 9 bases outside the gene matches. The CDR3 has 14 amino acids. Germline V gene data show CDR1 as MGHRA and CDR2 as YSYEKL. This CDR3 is CASSFGSGKDEQFF. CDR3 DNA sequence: TGCGCCAGCAGCTTTGGGAGCGGGAAGGATGAGCAGTTCTTC.

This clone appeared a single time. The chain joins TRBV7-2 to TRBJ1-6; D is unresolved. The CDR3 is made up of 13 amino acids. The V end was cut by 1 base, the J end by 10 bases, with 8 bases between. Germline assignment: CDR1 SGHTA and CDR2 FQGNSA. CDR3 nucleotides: TGTGCCAGCAGCTTAGTTGGTAGCTCACCCCTCCACTTT. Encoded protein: CASSLVGSSPLHF.

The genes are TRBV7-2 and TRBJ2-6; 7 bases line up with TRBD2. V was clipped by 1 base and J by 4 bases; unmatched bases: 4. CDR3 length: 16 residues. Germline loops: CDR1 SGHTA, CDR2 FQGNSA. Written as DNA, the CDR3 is TGTGCCAGCAGCTTAGTCGGGGGGTGGGGGGCCAACGTCCTGACTTTC. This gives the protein CASSLVGGWGANVLTF.

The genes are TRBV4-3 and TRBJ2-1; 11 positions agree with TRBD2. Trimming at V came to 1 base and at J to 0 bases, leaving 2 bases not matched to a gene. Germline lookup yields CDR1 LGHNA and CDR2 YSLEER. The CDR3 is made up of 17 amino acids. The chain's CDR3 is CASSQGLAGISYNEQFF. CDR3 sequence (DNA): TGCGCCAGCAGCCAAGGACTAGCGGGGATCTCCTACAATGAGCAGTTCTTC.

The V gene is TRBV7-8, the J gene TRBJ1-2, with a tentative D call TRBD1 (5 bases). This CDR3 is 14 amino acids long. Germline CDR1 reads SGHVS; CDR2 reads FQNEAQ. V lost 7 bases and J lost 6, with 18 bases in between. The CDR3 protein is CASTIDLGGNGYTF. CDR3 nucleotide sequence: TGTGCCAGCACCATTGATCTGGGGGGAAATGGCTACACCTTC.

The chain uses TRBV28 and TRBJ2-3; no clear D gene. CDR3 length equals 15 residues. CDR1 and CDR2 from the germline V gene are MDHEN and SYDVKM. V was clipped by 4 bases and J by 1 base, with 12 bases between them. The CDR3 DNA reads TGTGCCAGCAGTTCACCAAGGAGCGGCACAGATACGCAGTATTTT. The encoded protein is CASSSPRSGTDTQYF.

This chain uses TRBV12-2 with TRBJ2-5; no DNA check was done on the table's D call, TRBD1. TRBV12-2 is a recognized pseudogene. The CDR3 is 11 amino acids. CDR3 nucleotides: TGTGCAAGTCGCTCCAGACAAGCTCCGCACTTC. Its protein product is CASRSRQAPHF.

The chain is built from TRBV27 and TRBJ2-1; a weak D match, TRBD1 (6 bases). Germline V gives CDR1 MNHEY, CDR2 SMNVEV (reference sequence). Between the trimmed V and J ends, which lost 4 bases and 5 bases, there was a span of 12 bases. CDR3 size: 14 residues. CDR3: CASSWDTRNNEQFF. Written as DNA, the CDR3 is TGTGCCAGCAGTTGGGACACAAGAAACAATGAGCAGTTCTTC.

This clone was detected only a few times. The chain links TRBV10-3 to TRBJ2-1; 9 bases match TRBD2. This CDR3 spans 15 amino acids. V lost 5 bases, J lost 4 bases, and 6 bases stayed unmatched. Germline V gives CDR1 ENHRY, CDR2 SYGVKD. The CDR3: CAISLSGSYYNEQFF. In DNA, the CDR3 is TGTGCCATCAGTCTTAGCGGGAGCTATTACAATGAGCAGTTCTTC.

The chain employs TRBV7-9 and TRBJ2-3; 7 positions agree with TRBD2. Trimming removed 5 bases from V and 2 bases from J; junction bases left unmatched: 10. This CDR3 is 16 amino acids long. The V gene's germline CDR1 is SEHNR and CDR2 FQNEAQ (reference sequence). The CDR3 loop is CASSQSWGGTTDTQYF. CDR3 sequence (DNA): TGTGCCAGCAGCCAATCTTGGGGAGGGACCACAGATACGCAGTATTTT.

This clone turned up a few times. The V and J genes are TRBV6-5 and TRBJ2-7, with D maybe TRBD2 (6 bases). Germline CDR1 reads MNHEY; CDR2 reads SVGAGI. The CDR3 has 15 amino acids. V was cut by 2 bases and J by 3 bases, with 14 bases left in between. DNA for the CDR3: TGTGCCAGCAGTTACCCGGGAGTACCAAACTACGAGCAGTACTTC. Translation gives CASSYPGVPNYEQYF.

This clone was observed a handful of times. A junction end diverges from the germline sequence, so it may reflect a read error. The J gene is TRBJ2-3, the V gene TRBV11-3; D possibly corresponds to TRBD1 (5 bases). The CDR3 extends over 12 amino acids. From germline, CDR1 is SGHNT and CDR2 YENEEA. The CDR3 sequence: CASSLDPQGSVF. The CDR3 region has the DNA TGTGCCAGCAGCTTAGATCCCCAGGGATCTGTTTTT.

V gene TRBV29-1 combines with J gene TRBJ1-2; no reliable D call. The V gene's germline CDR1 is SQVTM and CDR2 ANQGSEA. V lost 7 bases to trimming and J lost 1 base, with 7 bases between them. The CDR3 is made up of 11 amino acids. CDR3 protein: CSAENNYGYTF. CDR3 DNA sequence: TGCAGCGCCGAGAATAACTATGGCTACACCTTC.

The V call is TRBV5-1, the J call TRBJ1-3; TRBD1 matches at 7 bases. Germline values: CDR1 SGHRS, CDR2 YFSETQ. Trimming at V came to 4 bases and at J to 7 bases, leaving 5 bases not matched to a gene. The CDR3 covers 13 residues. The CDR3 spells CASSLTGPNTIYF. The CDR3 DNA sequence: TGCGCCAGCAGCCTGACAGGGCCGAACACCATATATTTT.

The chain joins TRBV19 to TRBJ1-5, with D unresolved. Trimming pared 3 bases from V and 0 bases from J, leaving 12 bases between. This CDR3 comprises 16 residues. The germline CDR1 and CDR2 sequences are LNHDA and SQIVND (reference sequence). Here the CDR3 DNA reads TGTGCCAGTAGTATTAGACAAGGTTATAGCAATCAGCCCCAGCATTTT. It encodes CASSIRQGYSNQPQHF.

In DNA, the CDR3 is TGTGCCAGCTCACCATTTCCGGCCTACGAGCAGTACTTC. Encoded protein: CASSPFPAYEQYF. The chain recombines TRBV18 with TRBJ2-7; no clear D. CDR3 length equals 13 residues. Germline values: CDR1 KGHSH, CDR2 LQKENI. V was cut by 2 bases and J by 2 bases, with 7 bases left in between. The full variable domain, rest sourced from reference TRBV18 and TRBJ2-7, is NAGVMQNPRHLVRRRGQEARLRCSPMKGHSHVYWYRQLPEEGLKFMVYLQKENIIDESGMPKERFSAEFPKEGPSILRIQQVVRGDSAAYFCASSPFPAYEQYFGPGTRLTVT.

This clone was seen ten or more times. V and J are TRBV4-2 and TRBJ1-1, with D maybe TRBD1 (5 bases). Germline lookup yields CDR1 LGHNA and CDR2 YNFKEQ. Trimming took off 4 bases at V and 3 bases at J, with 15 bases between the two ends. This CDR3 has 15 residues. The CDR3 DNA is TGTGCCAGCAGCCGCACTACAGGTATGGACACTGAAGCTTTCTTT. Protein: CASSRTTGMDTEAFF.

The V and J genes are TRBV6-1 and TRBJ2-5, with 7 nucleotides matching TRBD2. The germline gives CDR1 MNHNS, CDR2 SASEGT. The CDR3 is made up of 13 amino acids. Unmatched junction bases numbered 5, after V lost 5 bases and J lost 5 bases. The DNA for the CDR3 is TGTGCCAGCAGTCCCAACGGGGGGGAGACCCAGTACTTC. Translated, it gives CASSPNGGETQYF.

The CDR3 protein is CASGAIEYEQYF. DNA of the CDR3: TGTGCCAGCGGGGCCATCGAATACGAGCAGTACTTC. V gene TRBV5-6 combines with J gene TRBJ2-7; the D gene is possibly TRBD1 (5 bases). This CDR3 contains 12 residues. Trimming cost V 7 bases and J 4 bases, with 12 bases left between them. CDR1 is SGHDT, CDR2 YYEEEE, per germline.

CDR3 nucleotide sequence: TGTGCCAGCAGCTTAGAGTTTGAGGGTCTAAGAGGCACTGAAGCTTTCTTT. This sequence encodes CASSLEFEGLRGTEAFF. The chain couples TRBV13 to TRBJ1-1; D remains unclear. Germline CDR1 reads PRHDT; CDR2 reads FYEKMQ (reference sequence). Trimming removed 1 base from V and 4 bases from J, with 19 bases in between. This CDR3 has 17 residues.

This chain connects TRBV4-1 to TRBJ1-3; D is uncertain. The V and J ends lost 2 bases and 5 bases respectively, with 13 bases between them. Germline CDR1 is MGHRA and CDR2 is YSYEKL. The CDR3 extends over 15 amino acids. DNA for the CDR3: TGCGCCAGCAGCCAACGGGGAGTCTTGAGAAACACCATATATTTT. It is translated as CASSQRGVLRNTIYF.